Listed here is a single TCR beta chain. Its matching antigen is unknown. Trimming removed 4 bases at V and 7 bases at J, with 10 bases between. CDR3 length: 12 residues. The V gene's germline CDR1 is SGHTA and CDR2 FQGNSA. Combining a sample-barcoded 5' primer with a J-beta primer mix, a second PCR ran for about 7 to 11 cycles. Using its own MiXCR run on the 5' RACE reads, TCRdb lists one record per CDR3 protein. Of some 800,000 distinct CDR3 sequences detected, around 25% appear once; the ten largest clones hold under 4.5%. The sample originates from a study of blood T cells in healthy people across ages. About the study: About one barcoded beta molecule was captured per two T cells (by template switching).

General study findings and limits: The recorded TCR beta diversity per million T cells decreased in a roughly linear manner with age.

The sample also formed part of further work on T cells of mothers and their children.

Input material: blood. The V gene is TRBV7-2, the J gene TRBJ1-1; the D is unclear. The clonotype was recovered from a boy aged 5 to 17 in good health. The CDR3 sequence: CASSSGEGEAFF. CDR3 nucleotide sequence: TGTGCCAGCAGCTCAGGCGAAGGTGAAGCTTTCTTT.